This T cell receptor (beta chain) was retrieved from a study of blood T cell repertoires in COVID-19. Across the study: Donors in the United States, Italy and Spain gave samples during acute or convalescent COVID-19. In each case, the material was cDNA or gDNA derived from T cells, B-cell-depleted T cells, or PBMCs.

The length of the CDR3 is 15 residues. From germline, CDR1 is LNHDA and CDR2 SQIVND (reference sequence). Trimming took 4 bases from V and 5 from J, leaving 15 bases between them. Per the study methods: Estimated nucleated cell counts came from reference gene primer amplification. The method was immunoSEQ multiplex PCR; TCRdb's version includes in-frame clones alone and lacks a portion of them. The V and J calls and clone size are taken from that table; D and trimming were inferred from the DNA. The sample has approximately 100,000 clones; 70% to 90% are singletons. The sequenced material came from peripheral blood. The source of this sequence is a human donor in a cohort sampled during active COVID-19. This sequence joins TRBV19 and TRBJ2-1, with D possibly being TRBD1 (6 bases). DNA for the CDR3: TGTGCCAGTAGTACTGACAGGAATGGGAACAATGAGCAGTTCTTC. This gives the protein CASSTDRNGNNEQFF.